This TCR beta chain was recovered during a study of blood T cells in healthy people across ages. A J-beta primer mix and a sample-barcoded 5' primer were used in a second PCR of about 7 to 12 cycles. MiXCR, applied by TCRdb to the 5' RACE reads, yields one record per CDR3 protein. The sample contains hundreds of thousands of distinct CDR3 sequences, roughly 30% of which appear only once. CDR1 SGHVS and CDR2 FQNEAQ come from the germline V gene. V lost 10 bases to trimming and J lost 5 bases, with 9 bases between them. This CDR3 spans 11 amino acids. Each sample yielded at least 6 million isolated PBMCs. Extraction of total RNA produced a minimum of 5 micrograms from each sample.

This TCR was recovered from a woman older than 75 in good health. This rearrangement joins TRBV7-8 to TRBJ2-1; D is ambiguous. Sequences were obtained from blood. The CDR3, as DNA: TGTGCCACTAGGTCCCACAATGAGCAGTTCTTC. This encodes CATRSHNEQFF.